This T cell receptor (beta chain) was captured in a study of T cell changes during pregnancy in multiple sclerosis. Per the germline V gene, CDR1 is SEHNR and CDR2 is FQNEAQ (reference sequence). The ends were cut back, 8 bases at V and 7 bases at J, with 32 bases in the middle. The CDR3 contains 18 residues. Sequenced by immunoSEQ multiplex PCR; TCRdb stores in-frame clones only, minus some. Of 18,000 or so clones in the sample, about 88% are singletons; the top ten hold approximately 1.4%. Here the sequenced sample was CD4+ T cells from peripheral blood mononuclear cells, taken in the first trimester of pregnancy. The receptor comes from a female donor in good health, enrolled as a control in a pregnancy study. J is TRBJ1-1 and V is TRBV7-9; tentatively, D is TRBD1 (5 bases). CDR3 nucleotide sequence: TGTGCCAGCTCACGTCGTGTAATCGGGGCTCTCGGGGGGGGTGAAGCTTTCTTT. It is translated as CASSRRVIGALGGGEAFF. Using reference TRBV7-9 and TRBJ1-1 for the parts outside the CDR3, the full variable domain is DTGVSQNPRHKITKRGQNVTFRCDPISEHNRLYWYRQTLGQGPEFLTYFQNEAQLEKSRLLSDRFSAERPKGSFSTLEIQRTEQGDSAMYLCASSRRVIGALGGGEAFFGQGTRLTVV.